The present T cell receptor beta chain was sequenced within a study of blood T cell repertoires in COVID-19. Study context: Sites in the United States, Italy and Spain provided acute and convalescent COVID-19 samples.

Patients in Seattle were enrolled during active infection, then followed longitudinally. The method was immunoSEQ multiplex PCR; TCRdb's version includes in-frame clones alone and lacks a portion of them. In the table there are about 340,000 clones, more than 75% of which are singletons. The CDR3 runs 14 residues. After removal of 7 bases from V and 1 base from J, the junction contained 6 bases not matched to a gene. Germline lookup yields CDR1 MNHEY and CDR2 SVGAGI. The sequenced sample was peripheral blood. The clonotype originates from a woman aged 50 to 65 with COVID-19, enrolled during active disease. The chain uses TRBV6-5 and TRBJ1-1; 7 bases are a match to TRBD1. Here the CDR3 reads CASMLDRTNTEAFF. CDR3 in DNA: TGTGCCAGCATGCTGGACAGGACGAACACTGAAGCTTTCTTT.